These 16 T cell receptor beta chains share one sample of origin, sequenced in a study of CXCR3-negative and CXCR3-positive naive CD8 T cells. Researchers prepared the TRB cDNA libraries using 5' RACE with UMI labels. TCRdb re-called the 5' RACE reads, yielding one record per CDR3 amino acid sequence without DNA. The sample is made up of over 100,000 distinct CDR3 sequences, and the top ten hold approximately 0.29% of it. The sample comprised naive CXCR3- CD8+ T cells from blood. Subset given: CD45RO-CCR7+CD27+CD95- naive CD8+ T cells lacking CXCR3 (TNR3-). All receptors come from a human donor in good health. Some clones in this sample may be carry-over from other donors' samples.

This CDR3 reads CASSGRQGVNTDTQYF. The rearrangement uses TRBV7-9 and TRBJ2-3; TCRdb designates TRBD1, a call that cannot be tested without DNA. Germline V gene lookup returns CDR1 SEHNR and CDR2 FQNEAQ (reference sequence). This CDR3 contains 16 residues.

The CDR3 protein is CATSRASRGAEEAFF. This sequence joins TRBV15 and TRBJ1-1; no DNA is available, so the TRBD1 call from TCRdb remains unchecked. CDR1 and CDR2 from the germline V gene are LNHNV and YYDKDF (reference sequence). The CDR3 runs to 15 residues.

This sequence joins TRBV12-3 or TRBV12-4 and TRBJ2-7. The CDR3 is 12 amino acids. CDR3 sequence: CASSLVRYEQYF.

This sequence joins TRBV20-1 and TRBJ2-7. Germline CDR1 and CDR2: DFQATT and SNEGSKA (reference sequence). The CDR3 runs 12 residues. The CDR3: CSGSTGTYEQYF.

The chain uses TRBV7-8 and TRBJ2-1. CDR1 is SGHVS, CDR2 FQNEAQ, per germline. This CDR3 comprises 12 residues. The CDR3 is CASSLIGNEQFF.

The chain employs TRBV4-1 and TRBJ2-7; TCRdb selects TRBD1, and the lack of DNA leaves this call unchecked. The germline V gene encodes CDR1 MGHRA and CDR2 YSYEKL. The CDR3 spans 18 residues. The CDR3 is CASSQDSAQTGDVYEQYF.

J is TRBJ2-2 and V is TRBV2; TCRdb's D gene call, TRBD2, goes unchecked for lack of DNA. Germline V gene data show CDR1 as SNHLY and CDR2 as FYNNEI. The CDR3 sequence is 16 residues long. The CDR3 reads CASSVFSGRNTGELFF.

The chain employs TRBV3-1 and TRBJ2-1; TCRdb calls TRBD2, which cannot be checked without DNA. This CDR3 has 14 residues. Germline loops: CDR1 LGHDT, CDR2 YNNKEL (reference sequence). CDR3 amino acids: CASSQSNGGNEQFF.

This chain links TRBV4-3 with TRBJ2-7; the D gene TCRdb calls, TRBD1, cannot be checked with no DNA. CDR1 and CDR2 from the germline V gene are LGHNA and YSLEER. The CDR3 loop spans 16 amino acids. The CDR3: CASSSRRGGAAYEQYF.

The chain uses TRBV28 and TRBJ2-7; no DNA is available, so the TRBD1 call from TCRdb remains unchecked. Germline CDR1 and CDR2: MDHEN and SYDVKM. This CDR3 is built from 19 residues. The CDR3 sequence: CASSLNYGRDRGSSYEQYF.

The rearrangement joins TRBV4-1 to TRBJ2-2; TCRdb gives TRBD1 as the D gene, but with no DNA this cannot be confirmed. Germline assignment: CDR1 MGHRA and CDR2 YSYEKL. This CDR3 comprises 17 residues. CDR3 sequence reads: CASSRSQGAANTGELFF.

The CDR3 here is CASRPRQGAYEQYF. The V call is TRBV28, the J call TRBJ2-7; with no DNA, the TCRdb D assignment of TRBD1 cannot be verified. Germline assignment: CDR1 MDHEN and CDR2 SYDVKM. The CDR3 extends over 14 amino acids.

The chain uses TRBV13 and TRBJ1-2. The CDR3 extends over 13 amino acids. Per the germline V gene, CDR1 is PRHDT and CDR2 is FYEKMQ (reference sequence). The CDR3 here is CASSLGGGDGYTF.

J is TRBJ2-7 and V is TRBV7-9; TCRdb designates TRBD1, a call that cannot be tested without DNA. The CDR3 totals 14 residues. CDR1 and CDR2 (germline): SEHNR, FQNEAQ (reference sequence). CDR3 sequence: CASSLQGATYEQYF.

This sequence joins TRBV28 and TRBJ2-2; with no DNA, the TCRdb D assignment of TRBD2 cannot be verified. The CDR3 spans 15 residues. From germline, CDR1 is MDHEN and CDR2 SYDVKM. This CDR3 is CASRPPASTTGELFF.

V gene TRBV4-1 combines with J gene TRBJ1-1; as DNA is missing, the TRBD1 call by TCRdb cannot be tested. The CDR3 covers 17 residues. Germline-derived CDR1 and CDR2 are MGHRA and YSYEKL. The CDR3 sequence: CASSQEVWDRGNTEAFF.